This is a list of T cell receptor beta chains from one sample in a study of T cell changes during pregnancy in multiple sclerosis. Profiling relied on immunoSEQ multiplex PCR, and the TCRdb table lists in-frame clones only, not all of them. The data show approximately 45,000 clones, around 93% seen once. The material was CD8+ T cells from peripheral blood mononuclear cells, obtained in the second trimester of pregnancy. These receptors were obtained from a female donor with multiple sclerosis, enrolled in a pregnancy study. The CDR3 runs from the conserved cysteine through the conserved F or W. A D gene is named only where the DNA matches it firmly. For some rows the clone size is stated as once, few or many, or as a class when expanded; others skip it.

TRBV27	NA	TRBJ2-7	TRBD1	CASTFNTGADEQYF	TGTGCCAGCACTTTTAATACAGGGGCCGACGAGCAGTACTTC
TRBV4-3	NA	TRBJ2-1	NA	CASSRGEGGGSYNEQFF	TGCGCCAGCAGCCGAGGTGAGGGGGGGGGCTCCTACAATGAGCAGTTCTTC
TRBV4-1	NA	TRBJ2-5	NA	CASSQGSDPLGPQETQYF	TGCGCCAGCAGCCAAGGATCAGACCCACTAGGGCCGCAAGAGACCCAGTACTTC
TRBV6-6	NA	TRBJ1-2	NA	CASSSLPTVNYGYTF	TGTGCCAGCAGTTCCCTACCGACAGTGAACTATGGCTACACCTTC
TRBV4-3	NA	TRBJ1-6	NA	CASSQGGLNNSPLHF	TGCGCCAGCAGCCAAGGGGGCCTAAATAATTCACCCCTCCACTTT
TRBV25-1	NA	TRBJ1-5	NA	CASSESQGMGNQPQHF	TGTGCCAGCAGTGAATCCCAGGGGATGGGCAATCAGCCCCAGCATTTT
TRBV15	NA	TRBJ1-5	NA	CATSRDRGEPQHF	TGTGCCACCAGCAGAGATCGGGGAGAGCCCCAGCATTTT
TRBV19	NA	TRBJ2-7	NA	CASSSWTEGESYEQYF	TGTGCCAGTAGTTCATGGACAGAAGGGGAGTCCTACGAGCAGTACTTC
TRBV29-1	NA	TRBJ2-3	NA	CSVDSSPTDTQYF	TGCAGCGTTGATAGTAGCCCCACAGATACGCAGTATTTT
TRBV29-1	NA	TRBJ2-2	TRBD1	CSVESWDRNTGELFF	TGCAGCGTTGAATCTTGGGACAGAAACACCGGGGAGCTGTTTTTT
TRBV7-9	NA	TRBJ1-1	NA	CASRFDMRSEAFF	TGTGCCAGCAGGTTCGATATGAGGTCTGAAGCTTTCTTT
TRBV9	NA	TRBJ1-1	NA	CASSMGLNTEAFF	TGTGCCAGCAGCATGGGCCTGAACACTGAAGCTTTCTTT
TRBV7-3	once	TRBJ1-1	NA	CASSLNGLEGTEAFF	TGTGCCAGCAGCTTAAACGGACTCGAGGGCACTGAAGCTTTCTTT
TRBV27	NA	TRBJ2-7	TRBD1	CASSSLTSGQGYEQYF	TGTGCCAGCAGTTCCCTCACCTCGGGACAGGGCTACGAGCAGTACTTC
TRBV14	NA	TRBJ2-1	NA	CASSQGLLAGVPGNEQFF	TGTGCCAGCAGCCAAGGGCTTTTAGCAGGGGTACCGGGCAATGAGCAGTTCTTC
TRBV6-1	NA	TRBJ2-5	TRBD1	CATGTGGAETQYF	TGTGCCACCGGGACAGGGGGCGCAGAGACCCAGTACTTC
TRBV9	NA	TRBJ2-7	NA	CASSPHSDSSYEQYF	TGTGCCAGCAGCCCCCATTCAGATTCCTCCTACGAGCAGTACTTC
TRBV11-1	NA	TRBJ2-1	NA	CASSVTNYNEQFF	TGTGCCAGCAGCGTGACAAATTACAATGAGCAGTTCTTC
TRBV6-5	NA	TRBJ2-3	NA	CASSALEGRTDTQYF	TGTGCCAGCAGTGCCCTGGAGGGCCGCACAGATACGCAGTATTTT
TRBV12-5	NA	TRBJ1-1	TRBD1	CATRGDPNTEAFF	TGTGCTACCAGGGGGGATCCGAACACTGAAGCTTTCTTT
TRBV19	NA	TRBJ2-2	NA	CASSMGAVRVGNTGELFF	TGTGCCAGTAGTATGGGGGCCGTCAGGGTTGGGAACACCGGGGAGCTGTTTTTT
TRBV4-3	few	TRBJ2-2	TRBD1	CASSREYRQGATGELFF	TGCGCCAGCAGCCGCGAATATCGGCAGGGGGCCACCGGGGAGCTGTTTTTT
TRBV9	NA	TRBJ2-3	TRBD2	CASSVVSGVDTQYF	TGTGCCAGCAGCGTAGTTAGCGGGGTGGATACGCAGTATTTT
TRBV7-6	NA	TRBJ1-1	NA	CASSLEAGAQNTEAFF	TGTGCCAGCAGCTTAGAGGCAGGGGCCCAGAACACTGAAGCTTTCTTT
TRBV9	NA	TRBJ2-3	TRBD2	CASRETSGGAPDTQYF	TGTGCCAGCAGAGAGACTAGCGGGGGGGCCCCAGATACGCAGTATTTT
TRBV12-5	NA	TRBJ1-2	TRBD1	CASGSGQGALGYTF	TGTGCTAGTGGATCGGGACAGGGGGCGCTTGGCTACACCTTC
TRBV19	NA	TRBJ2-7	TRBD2	CASTPSPGLGSYEQYF	TGTGCCAGTACTCCCTCTCCGGGACTAGGCTCCTACGAGCAGTACTTC
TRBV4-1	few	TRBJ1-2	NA	CASSQDLYSPLGYTF	TGCGCCAGCAGCCAAGATCTGTACAGCCCGCTTGGCTACACCTTC
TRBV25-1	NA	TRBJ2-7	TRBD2	CASRPTTRGGYEQYF	TGTGCCAGCAGGCCCACAACCCGGGGGGGTTACGAGCAGTACTTC
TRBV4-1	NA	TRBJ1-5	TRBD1	CASSQEGGQVIQPQHF	TGCGCCAGCAGCCAAGAAGGGGGACAGGTAATTCAGCCCCAGCATTTT
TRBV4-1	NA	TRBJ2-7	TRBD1	CASSQEGPGGGYEQYF	TGCGCCAGCAGCCAAGAAGGGCCAGGGGGCGGGTACGAGCAGTACTTC
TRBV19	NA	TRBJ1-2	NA	CASSIADGYTF	TGTGCCAGTAGTATAGCGGATGGCTACACCTTC
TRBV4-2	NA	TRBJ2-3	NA	CASSQGLGGGINTDTQYF	TGTGCCAGCAGCCAAGGACTAGGGGGGGGGATAAACACAGATACGCAGTATTTT
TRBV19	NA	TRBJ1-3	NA	CASSGGLLVSGNTIYF	TGTGCCAGTAGTGGGGGACTCTTGGTCTCTGGAAACACCATATATTTT
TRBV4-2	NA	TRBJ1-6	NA	CASRGGDSTISPLHF	TGTGCCAGCAGGGGCGGAGACAGTACTATTTCACCCCTCCACTTT
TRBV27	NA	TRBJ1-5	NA	CASSLYLSNQPQHF	TGTGCCAGCAGTTTATATCTTAGCAATCAGCCCCAGCATTTT
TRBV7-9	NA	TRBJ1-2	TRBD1	CASSLGGGTGLNYGYTF	TGTGCCAGCAGCTTAGGAGGGGGCACGGGCTTAAACTATGGCTACACCTTC
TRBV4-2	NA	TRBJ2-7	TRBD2	CASSHPAAGGFHEQYF	TGTGCCAGCAGCCATCCCGCAGCGGGGGGGTTTCACGAGCAGTACTTC
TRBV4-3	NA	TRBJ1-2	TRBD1	CASSQDRGTGNGYTF	TGCGCCAGCAGCCAAGATCGGGGGACAGGGAATGGCTACACCTTC
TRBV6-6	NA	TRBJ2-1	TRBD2	CASSYGRGDYNEQFF	TGTGCCAGCAGTTACGGGCGGGGGGACTACAATGAGCAGTTCTTC
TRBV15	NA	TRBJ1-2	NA	CATIKPGGDYGYTF	TGTGCCACTATTAAACCGGGGGGCGACTATGGCTACACCTTC
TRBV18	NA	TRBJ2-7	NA	CASSTTDSELEQYF	TGTGCCAGCTCAACGACGGACAGCGAATTAGAGCAGTACTTC
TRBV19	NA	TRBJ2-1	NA	CASSIKSGSYNEQFF	TGTGCCAGTAGTATAAAAAGCGGTTCCTACAATGAGCAGTTCTTC
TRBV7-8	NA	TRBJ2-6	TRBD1	CASSIRGQGSGANVLTF	TGTGCCAGCAGCATTAGGGGGCAGGGGTCTGGGGCCAACGTCCTGACTTTC
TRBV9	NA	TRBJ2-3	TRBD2	CASSVAGTMSDTQYF	TGTGCCAGCAGCGTAGCCGGGACTATGTCAGATACGCAGTATTTT
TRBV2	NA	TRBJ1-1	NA	CASSEIGSANTEAFF	TGTGCCAGCAGTGAAATCGGGAGCGCGAACACTGAAGCTTTCTTT
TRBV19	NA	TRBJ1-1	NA	CASSMAVTMNTEAFF	TGTGCCAGTAGTATGGCAGTTACGATGAACACTGAAGCTTTCTTT
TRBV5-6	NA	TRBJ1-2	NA	CASSLRGVPERGYTF	TGTGCCAGCAGCTTGAGGGGTGTCCCCGAACGGGGCTACACCTTC
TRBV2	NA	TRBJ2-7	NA	CAIAERGTGYPYEQYF	TGTGCCATCGCAGAACGCGGGACCGGATACCCCTACGAGCAGTACTTC